Reported below is one T cell receptor beta chain. Its antigen is not identified. This entry is derived from a study of cytomegalovirus exposure and HLA in healthy donors. Whole-study context: Out of a few hundred genotyped donors, roughly 78% belonged to the Caucasian-associated ancestry cluster.

Study-wide points: Exclusion applied to some V segments, including TRBV6-2 and TRBV6-3, as they were indistinguishable. The study found most TCR sequences rare, yet found some public TCRs in many donors.

The CDR3 loop spans 15 amino acids. Unmatched junction bases numbered 10, after V lost 7 bases and J lost 4 bases. Germline V lookup: CDR1 SEHNR, CDR2 FQNEAQ (reference sequence). Amplification used 60 Vbeta primers and 13 Jbeta primers. TCRdb keeps only in-frame clones here, not all; method: immunoSEQ multiplex PCR. The profile shows roughly 110,000 clones, roughly 73% of them singletons. The rearrangement links TRBV7-9 to TRBJ2-1, with 7 nucleotides matching TRBD2. This receptor was identified in a man between 35 and 55 years old in good health and CMV-seronegative. Sequencing was carried out using PBMCs. DNA for the CDR3: TGTGCCAGCACTCCTGGGGGGGGTCGGTACAATGAGCAGTTCTTC. Amino acid sequence: CASTPGGGRYNEQFF.